This T cell receptor (beta chain) derives from a study of beta chain features in type 1 diabetes. As for the study in general: Analysis included around 110,000,000 sorted cells drawn from all samples. Study-level points and caveats: Moderate but significant shortening of TCRB CDR3s was recorded in all four CD4+ subsets from Type 1 diabetes patients. The naive, central memory and Treg TCRB repertoires of patients appeared to be more similar to one another than those of healthy donors. With patients and controls alike, PCR might favor shorter templates to an equal degree.

Sorted populations all exceeded 95% purity. The authors reverse transcribed all of the isolated RNA, so sequencing captured expressed TCRB transcripts. Produced via immunoSEQ multiplex PCR; TCRdb's table is partial and in-frame only. The sample holds around 600,000 clones; roughly 12% are singletons and the top ten take roughly 0.11%. The germline CDR1 and CDR2 sequences are SQVTM and ANQGSEA. Losses at the gene ends were 7 bases for V and 5 bases for J; bases not matched to a gene: 6. The CDR3 runs to 13 residues. This clone occurred a few times. The antigen is unknown. The chain links TRBV29-1 to TRBJ1-4; 8 bases agree with TRBD1. The receptor was derived from a man younger than 40 with type 1 diabetes. The sample taken for sequencing was naive CD4+ T cells from blood. As DNA, the CDR3 is TGCAGCGGCGGACAGGGCGTGAATGAAAAACTGTTTTTT. Protein sequence: CSGGQGVNEKLFF.